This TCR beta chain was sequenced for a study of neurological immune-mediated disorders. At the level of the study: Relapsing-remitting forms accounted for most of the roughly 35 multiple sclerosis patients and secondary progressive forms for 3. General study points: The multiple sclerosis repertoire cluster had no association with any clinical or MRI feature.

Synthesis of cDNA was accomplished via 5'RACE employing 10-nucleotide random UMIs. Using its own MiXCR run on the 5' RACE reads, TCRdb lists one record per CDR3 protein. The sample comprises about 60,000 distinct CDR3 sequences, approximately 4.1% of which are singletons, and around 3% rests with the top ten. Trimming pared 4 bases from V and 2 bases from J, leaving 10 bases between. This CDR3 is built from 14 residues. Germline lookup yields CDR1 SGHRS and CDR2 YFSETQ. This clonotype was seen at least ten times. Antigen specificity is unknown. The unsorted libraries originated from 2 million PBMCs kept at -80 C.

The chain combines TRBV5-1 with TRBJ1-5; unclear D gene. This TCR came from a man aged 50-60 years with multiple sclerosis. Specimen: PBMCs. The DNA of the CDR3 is TGCGCCAGCAGCGAAGTTGGTGGCAATCAGCCCCAGCATTTT. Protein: CASSEVGGNQPQHF.